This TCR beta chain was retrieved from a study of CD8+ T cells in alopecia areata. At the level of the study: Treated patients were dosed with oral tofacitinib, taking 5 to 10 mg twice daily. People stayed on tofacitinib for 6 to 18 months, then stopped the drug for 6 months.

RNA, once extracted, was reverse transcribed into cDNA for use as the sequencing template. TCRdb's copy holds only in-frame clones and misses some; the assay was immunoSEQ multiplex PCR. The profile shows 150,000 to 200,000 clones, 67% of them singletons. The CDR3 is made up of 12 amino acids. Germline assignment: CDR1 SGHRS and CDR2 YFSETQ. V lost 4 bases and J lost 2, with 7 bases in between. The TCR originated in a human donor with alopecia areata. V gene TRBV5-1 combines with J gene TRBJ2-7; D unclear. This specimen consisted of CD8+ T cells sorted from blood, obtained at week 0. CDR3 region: CASSDRAYEQYF. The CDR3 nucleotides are TGCGCCAGCAGCGATCGGGCCTACGAGCAGTACTTC.